One and the same sample provided the 18 T cell receptor beta chains below, sequenced in a study of response to subunit inactivated influenza vaccine. TCRdb independently ran MiXCR on the RT-PCR reads; one entry per CDR3 protein. The data contain about 540,000 distinct CDR3 sequences, around 25% of them singletons. The sample was also reused in another study, on T cells expressing NK-cell markers. That source adds: The authors made TCR beta cDNA libraries by 5'RACE template switching. This switching added a universal primer site and UMIs.

The specimen comprised CD4+ T cells sorted from PBMCs, sampled about 12 days after vaccination. These receptors were obtained from a man in his forties or fifties who received an inactivated influenza vaccine.

This clonotype was detected many times. The rearrangement joins TRBV18 to TRBJ2-5, with D unclear. The length of the CDR3 is 13 residues. The V and J ends lost 5 bases and 4 bases respectively, with 11 bases between them. The V gene's germline CDR1 is KGHSH and CDR2 LQKENI. The CDR3 DNA sequence: TGTGCCAGCTCAGCGGACGGACGAGAGACCCAGTACTTC. Its protein is CASSADGRETQYF.

The chain uses TRBV20-1 and TRBJ2-2, with unresolved D. Per the germline V gene, CDR1 is DFQATT and CDR2 is SNEGSKA (reference sequence). With 3 bases removed from V and 4 bases from J, the gap between germline ends came to 9 bases. This CDR3 region has 13 residues. CDR3 DNA: TGCAGTGCTAGGTTCCCAGCCACCGGGGAGCTGTTTTTT. Its protein product is CSARFPATGELFF.

V gene TRBV29-1 combines with J gene TRBJ2-2; a possible D gene is TRBD2 (6 bases). V was pared by 7 bases and J by 6 bases, with 18 bases between. Germline CDR1 and CDR2: SQVTM and ANQGSEA. This CDR3 has 14 residues. CDR3 amino acids: CSAGFGGASGELFF. The CDR3 bases are TGCAGCGCTGGTTTCGGGGGAGCGTCCGGGGAGCTGTTTTTT.

This clonotype was counted only a few times. The chain uses TRBV3-1 and TRBJ1-6; D gene unclear. Germline CDR1 and CDR2: LGHDT and YNNKEL (reference sequence). This CDR3 spans 14 amino acids. The V gene lost 5 bases and the J gene lost 8 bases, with 13 bases spanning the gap. The CDR3 here is CASSTGQRHSPLHF. The CDR3 DNA reads as TGTGCCAGCAGCACCGGGCAGCGTCATTCACCCCTCCACTTT.

This clonotype was counted a few times. The chain recombines TRBV7-2 with TRBJ1-1; weak D call: TRBD1 (6 bases). CDR1 SGHTA and CDR2 FQGNSA come from the germline V gene. V was trimmed by 5 bases and J by 7 bases, leaving 14 bases between them. The CDR3 runs 13 residues. Written as DNA, the CDR3 is TGTGCCAGCAGCACACAGGGTAGTGGTGAAGCTTTCTTT. As protein: CASSTQGSGEAFF.

The CDR3, as DNA: TGTGCCACCAGTGAGGACGAAAAGAAGCAGTTCTTC. The encoded protein is CATSEDEKKQFF. The V gene is TRBV24-1, the J gene TRBJ2-1; D unclear. V shed 4 bases and J shed 11 bases, with 11 bases lying between them. This CDR3 comprises 12 residues. Germline CDR1 is KGHDR and CDR2 is SFDVKD.

This clonotype was seen a few times. The CDR3 loop is CASSLAYRGFHNEQFF. The CDR3 bases are TGTGCCAGCAGCTTAGCTTACAGGGGGTTCCACAATGAGCAGTTCTTC. The chain combines TRBV11-2 with TRBJ2-1, with 8 bases aligning to TRBD1. Trimming cost V 1 base and J 5 bases; bases outside gene matches: 7. The CDR3 has 16 amino acids. In germline, CDR1 is SGHAT, CDR2 FQNNGV.

CDR3 residues: CATSRGHSGANVLTF. For the CDR3, the DNA is TGTGCCACCAGCAGAGGTCATTCTGGGGCCAACGTCCTGACTTTC. The rearrangement joins TRBV15 to TRBJ2-6; D gene ambiguous. This CDR3 has 15 residues. Germline V CDR1 and CDR2: LNHNV, YYDKDF (reference sequence). Trimming cost V 1 base and J 1 base, with 5 bases left between them.

This clonotype was observed a handful of times. This rearrangement joins TRBV7-3 to TRBJ2-5; tentative D call: TRBD1 (5 bases). Germline lookup yields CDR1 SGHTA and CDR2 FQGTGA. The CDR3 covers 12 residues. The V and J ends lost 6 bases and 7 bases respectively, with 12 bases between them. CDR3 DNA: TGTGCCAGCAGTCCAGGGTATGGGACCCAGTACTTC. Translation: CASSPGYGTQYF.

This clonotype has just a few counts. The chain uses TRBV2 and TRBJ2-3; possibly TRBD1 or TRBD2 for D (5 bases each). V lost 0 bases and J 8 bases, leaving 9 bases between the germline ends. CDR3 length: 13 amino acids. Per germline, CDR1 SNHLY and CDR2 FYNNEI. The CDR3 bases are TGTGCCAGCAGTGAAGCGCTTGGGGGTACGCAGTATTTT. It encodes CASSEALGGTQYF. The whole variable domain, remainder taken from reference TRBV2 and TRBJ2-3, is EPEVTQTPSHQVTQMGQEVILRCVPISNHLYFYWYRQILGQKVEFLVSFYNNEISEKSEIFDDQFSVERPDGSNFTLKIRSTKLEDSAMYFCASSEALGGTQYFGPGTRLTVL.

This clonotype was recorded a few times. This chain links TRBV20-1 with TRBJ2-3, with 8 bases that match TRBD2. V was pared by 6 bases and J by 6 bases, with 20 bases of the junction left unmatched. The CDR3 length is 17 residues. The V gene's germline CDR1 is DFQATT and CDR2 SNEGSKA (reference sequence). The CDR3 nucleotides read TGCAGTGCCTCAGCAACTCTAGCGGGTCCTCCGATCGATACGCAGTATTTT. This gives the protein CSASATLAGPPIDTQYF.

This rearrangement joins TRBV29-1 to TRBJ2-1; 7 bases agree with TRBD1. This CDR3 has 14 residues. V lost 5 bases to trimming and J lost 8 bases; unmatched junction nucleotides: 12. The germline CDR1 and CDR2 sequences are SQVTM and ANQGSEA. For the CDR3, the DNA is TGCAGCGTTAAACAGGGGCTGCTTAGAGATGAGCAGTTCTTC. It codes for CSVKQGLLRDEQFF.

This clonotype was recorded a few times. V gene TRBV5-1 combines with J gene TRBJ2-1, with D possibly called TRBD1 or TRBD2 (5 bases each). CDR3 length: 14 residues. The germline V and J ends were trimmed by 3 bases and 4 bases, with 11 bases remaining between them. Germline CDR1 and CDR2: SGHRS and YFSETQ. CDR3 sequence (DNA): TGCGCCAGCAGCTATTCCGGGGCGTACAATGAGCAGTTCTTC. Its translation is CASSYSGAYNEQFF.

This clonotype appeared a single time. This chain uses TRBV18 with TRBJ1-3; D is possibly TRBD1 (5 bases). Germline V CDR1 and CDR2: KGHSH, LQKENI. V lost 3 bases, J lost 0 bases, and 6 bases lay in between. CDR3 length: 14 residues. CDR3 DNA sequence: TGTGCCAGCTCACCGGACAACTCTGGAAACACCATATATTTT. The encoded protein is CASSPDNSGNTIYF. The full variable domain, completed using reference TRBV18 and TRBJ1-3, is NAGVMQNPRHLVRRRGQEARLRCSPMKGHSHVYWYRQLPEEGLKFMVYLQKENIIDESGMPKERFSAEFPKEGPSILRIQQVVRGDSAAYFCASSPDNSGNTIYFGEGSWLTVV.

This clonotype was counted only a few times. The chain joins TRBV15 to TRBJ2-5; D is undetermined. This CDR3 spans 15 amino acids. V was pared by 0 bases and J by 4 bases, with 12 bases between. Germline V gene sequence: CDR1 LNHNV, CDR2 YYDKDF (reference sequence). Written as DNA, the CDR3 is TGTGCCACCAGCAGAGATTTGGGGTATGGAGAGACCCAGTACTTC. Its translation is CATSRDLGYGETQYF.

The table lists this clonotype with a few counts. The CDR3: CASSLEVTAINSPLHF. The CDR3 nucleotides are TGCGCCAGCAGCTTGGAAGTGACAGCAATTAATTCACCCCTCCACTTT. The rearrangement joins TRBV5-1 to TRBJ1-6; D possibly corresponds to TRBD1 (5 bases). The V gene lost 0 bases and the J gene lost 6 bases, with 13 bases spanning the gap. Germline lookup yields CDR1 SGHRS and CDR2 YFSETQ. This CDR3 is built from 16 residues.

The chain carries TRBV3-1 and TRBJ2-5; D is unclear. The CDR3 consists of 13 residues. V was pared by 6 bases and J by 5 bases, with 13 bases between. Germline CDR1 LGHDT, CDR2 YNNKEL (reference sequence). The CDR3: CASSIIAMETQYF. The CDR3 bases are TGTGCCAGCAGTATAATAGCCATGGAGACCCAGTACTTC.

The rearrangement joins TRBV28 to TRBJ2-1, with D possibly being TRBD2 (6 bases). Looked up from germline, CDR1 is MDHEN and CDR2 is SYDVKM. Trimming pared 5 bases from V and 7 bases from J, leaving 15 bases between. The CDR3 contains 14 residues. DNA of the CDR3: TGTGCCAGCAGTCTCCTTGTGGGGGGAAATGAGCAGTTCTTC. Protein: CASSLLVGGNEQFF.